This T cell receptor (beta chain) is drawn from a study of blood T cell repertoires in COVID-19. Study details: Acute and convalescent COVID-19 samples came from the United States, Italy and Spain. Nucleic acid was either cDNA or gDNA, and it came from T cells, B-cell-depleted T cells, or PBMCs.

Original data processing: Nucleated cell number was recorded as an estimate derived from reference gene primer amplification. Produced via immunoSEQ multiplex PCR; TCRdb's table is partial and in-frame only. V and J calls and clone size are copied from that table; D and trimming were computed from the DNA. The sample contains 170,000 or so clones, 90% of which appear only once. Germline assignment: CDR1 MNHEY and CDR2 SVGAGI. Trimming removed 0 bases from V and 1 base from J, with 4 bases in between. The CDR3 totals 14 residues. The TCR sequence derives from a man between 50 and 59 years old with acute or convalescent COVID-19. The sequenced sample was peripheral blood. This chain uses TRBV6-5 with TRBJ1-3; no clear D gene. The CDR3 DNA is TGTGCCAGCAGTTACTCCCCTTCTGGAAACACCATATATTTT. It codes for CASSYSPSGNTIYF.